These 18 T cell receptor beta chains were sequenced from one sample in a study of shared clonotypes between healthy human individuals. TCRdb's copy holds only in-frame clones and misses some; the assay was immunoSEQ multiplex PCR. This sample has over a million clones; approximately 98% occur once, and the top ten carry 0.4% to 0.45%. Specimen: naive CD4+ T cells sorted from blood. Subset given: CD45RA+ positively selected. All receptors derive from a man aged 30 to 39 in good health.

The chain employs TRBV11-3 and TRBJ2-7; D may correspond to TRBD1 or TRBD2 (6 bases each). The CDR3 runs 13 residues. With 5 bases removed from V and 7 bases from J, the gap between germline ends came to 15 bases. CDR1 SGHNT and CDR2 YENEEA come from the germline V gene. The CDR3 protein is CASSRGPIQEQYF. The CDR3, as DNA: TGTGCCAGCAGCCGGGGGCCTATTCAAGAGCAGTACTTC. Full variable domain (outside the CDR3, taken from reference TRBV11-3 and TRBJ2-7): EAGVVQSPRYKIIEKKQPVAFWCNPISGHNTLYWYLQNLGQGPELLIRYENEEAVDDSQLPKDRFSAERLKGVDSTLKIQPAELGDSAVYLCASSRGPIQEQYFGPGTRLTVT.

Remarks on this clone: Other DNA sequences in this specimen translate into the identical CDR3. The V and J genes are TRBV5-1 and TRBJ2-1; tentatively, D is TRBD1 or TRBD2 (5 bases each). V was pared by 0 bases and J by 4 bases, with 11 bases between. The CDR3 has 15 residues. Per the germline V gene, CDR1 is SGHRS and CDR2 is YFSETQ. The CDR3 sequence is CASSLVSGTYNEQFF. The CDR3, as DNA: TGCGCCAGCAGCTTGGTTTCAGGGACGTACAATGAGCAGTTCTTC.

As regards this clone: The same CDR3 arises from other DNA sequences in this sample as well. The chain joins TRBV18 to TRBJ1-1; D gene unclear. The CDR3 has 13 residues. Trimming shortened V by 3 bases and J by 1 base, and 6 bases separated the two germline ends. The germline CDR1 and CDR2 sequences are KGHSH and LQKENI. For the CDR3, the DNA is TGTGCCAGCTCACCCTCTAAGAACACTGAAGCTTTCTTT. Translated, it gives CASSPSKNTEAFF.

The CDR3 here is CASSLAGLAGPRPYEQYF. The CDR3 DNA sequence: TGTGCCAGCAGCTTAGCGGGACTAGCGGGACCCCGGCCCTACGAGCAGTACTTC. The rearrangement links TRBV7-9 to TRBJ2-7; TRBD2 agrees at 13 bases. Trimming took 0 bases from V and 2 from J; bases not matched to a gene: 7. This CDR3 has 18 amino acids. CDR1 SEHNR and CDR2 FQNEAQ come from the germline V gene (reference sequence).

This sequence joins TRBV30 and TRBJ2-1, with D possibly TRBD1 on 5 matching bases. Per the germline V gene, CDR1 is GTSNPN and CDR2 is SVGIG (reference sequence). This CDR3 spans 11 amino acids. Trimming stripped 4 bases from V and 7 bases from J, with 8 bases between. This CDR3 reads CAWTTGNEQFF. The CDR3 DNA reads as TGTGCCTGGACCACAGGAAATGAGCAGTTCTTC. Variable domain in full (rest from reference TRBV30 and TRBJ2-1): SQTIHQWPATLVQPVGSPLSLECTVEGTSNPNLYWYRQAAGRGLQLLFYSVGIGQISSEVPQNLSASRPQDRQFILSSKKLLLSDSGFYLCAWTTGNEQFFGPGTRLTVL.

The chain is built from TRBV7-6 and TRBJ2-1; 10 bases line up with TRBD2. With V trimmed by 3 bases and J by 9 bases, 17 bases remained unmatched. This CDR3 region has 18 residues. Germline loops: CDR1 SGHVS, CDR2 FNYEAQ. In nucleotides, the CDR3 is TGTGCCAGCAGCTTTGGACACCAGCAGGGACTAGCGTATAGTGAGCAGTTCTTC. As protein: CASSFGHQQGLAYSEQFF.

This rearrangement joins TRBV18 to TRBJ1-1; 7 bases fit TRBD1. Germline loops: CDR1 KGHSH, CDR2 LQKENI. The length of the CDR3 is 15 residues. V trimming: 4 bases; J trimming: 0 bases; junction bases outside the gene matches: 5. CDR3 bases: TGTGCCAGCTCACTAAAGACAGGGATGAACACTGAAGCTTTCTTT. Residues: CASSLKTGMNTEAFF.

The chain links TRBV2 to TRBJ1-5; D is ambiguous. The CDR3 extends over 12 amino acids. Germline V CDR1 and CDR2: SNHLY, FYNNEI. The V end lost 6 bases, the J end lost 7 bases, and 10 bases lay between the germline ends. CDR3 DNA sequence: TGTGCCAGCAGGTTAGACAACCAGCCCCAGCATTTT. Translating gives CASRLDNQPQHF.

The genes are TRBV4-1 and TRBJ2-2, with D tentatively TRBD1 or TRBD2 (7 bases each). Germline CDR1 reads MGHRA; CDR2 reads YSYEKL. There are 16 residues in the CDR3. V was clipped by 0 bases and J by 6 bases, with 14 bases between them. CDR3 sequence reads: CASSQDLTGRAGELFF. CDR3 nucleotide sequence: TGCGCCAGCAGCCAAGATCTGACAGGGAGGGCCGGGGAGCTGTTTTTT.

CDR3 bases: TGTGCCAGCAGCTGGGACTTTAGCTCCTACAATGAGCAGTTCTTC. It codes for CASSWDFSSYNEQFF. The V gene is TRBV5-6, the J gene TRBJ2-1; D is perhaps TRBD2 (6 bases). CDR3 length: 15 amino acids. Per germline, CDR1 SGHDT and CDR2 YYEEEE. The germline V and J ends were trimmed by 3 bases and 0 bases, with 10 bases remaining between them.

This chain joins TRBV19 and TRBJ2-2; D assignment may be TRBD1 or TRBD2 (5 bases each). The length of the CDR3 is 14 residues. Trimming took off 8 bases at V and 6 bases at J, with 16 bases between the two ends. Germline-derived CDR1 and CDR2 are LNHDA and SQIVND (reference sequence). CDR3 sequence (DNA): TGTGCCAGTCACGGGGCCCTATCGTCCGGGGAGCTGTTTTTT. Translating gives CASHGALSSGELFF.

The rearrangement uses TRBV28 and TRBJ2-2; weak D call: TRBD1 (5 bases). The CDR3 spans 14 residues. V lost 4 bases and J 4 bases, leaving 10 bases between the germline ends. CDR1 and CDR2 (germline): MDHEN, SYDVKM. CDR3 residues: CASSSRGATGELFF. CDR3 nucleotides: TGTGCCAGCAGTTCCCGTGGGGCCACCGGGGAGCTGTTTTTT.

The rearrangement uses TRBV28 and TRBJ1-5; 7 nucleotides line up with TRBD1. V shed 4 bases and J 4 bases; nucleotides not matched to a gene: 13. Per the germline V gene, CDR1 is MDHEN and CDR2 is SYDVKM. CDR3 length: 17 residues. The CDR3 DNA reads TGTGCCAGCAGTTCTCTTCGACAGGGACCCTCTAATCAGCCCCAGCATTTT. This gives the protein CASSSLRQGPSNQPQHF.

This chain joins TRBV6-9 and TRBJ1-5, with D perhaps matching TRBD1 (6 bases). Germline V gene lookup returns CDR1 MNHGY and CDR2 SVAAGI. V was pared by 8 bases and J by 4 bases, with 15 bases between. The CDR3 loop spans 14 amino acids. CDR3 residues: CASLPRDTNQPQHF. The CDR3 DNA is TGTGCCAGCTTACCTCGGGACACTAATCAGCCCCAGCATTTT.

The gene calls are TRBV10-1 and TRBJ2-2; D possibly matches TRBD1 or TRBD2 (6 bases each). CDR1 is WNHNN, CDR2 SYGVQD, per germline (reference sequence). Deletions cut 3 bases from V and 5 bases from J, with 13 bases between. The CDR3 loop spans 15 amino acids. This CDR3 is CASSDGQGRTGELFF. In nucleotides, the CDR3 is TGCGCCAGCAGTGATGGGCAGGGGAGGACCGGGGAGCTGTTTTTT.

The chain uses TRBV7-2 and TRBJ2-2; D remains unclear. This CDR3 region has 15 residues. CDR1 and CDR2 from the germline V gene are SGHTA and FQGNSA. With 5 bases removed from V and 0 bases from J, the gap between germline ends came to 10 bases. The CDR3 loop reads CASSPRRANTGELFF. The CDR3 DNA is TGTGCCAGCAGCCCCCGACGGGCGAACACCGGGGAGCTGTTTTTT. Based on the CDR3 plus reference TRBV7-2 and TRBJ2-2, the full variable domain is GAGVSQSPSNKVTEKGKDVELRCDPISGHTALYWYRQSLGQGLEFLIYFQGNSAPDKSGLPSDRFSAERTGGSVSTLTIQRTQQEDSAVYLCASSPRRANTGELFFGEGSRLTVL.

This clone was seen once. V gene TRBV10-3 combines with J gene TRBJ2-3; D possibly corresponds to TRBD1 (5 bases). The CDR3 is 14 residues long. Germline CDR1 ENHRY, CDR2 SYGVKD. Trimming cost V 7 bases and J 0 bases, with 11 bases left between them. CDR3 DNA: TGTGCCATCAAGGACATTTGGAGCACAGATACGCAGTATTTT. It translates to CAIKDIWSTDTQYF.

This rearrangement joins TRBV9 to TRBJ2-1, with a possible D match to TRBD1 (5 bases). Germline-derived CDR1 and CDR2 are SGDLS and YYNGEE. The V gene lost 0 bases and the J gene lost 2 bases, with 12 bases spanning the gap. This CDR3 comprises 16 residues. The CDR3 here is CASSVGGSSPYNEQFF. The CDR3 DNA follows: TGTGCCAGCAGCGTAGGGGGCTCCTCGCCCTACAATGAGCAGTTCTTC.